This T cell receptor (beta chain) was retrieved from a study of Ad26.COV2.S vaccination and SARS-CoV-2 variants. TCRdb keeps only in-frame clones here, not all; method: immunoSEQ multiplex PCR. The sample consists of about 330,000 clones, around 90% of them appearing once. The treatment is: about 20 received Ad26.COV2.S at low or high dose, single or two shots; about 5 received placebo; per-sample allocation not given. Vaccine and placebo recipients were sampled on day 63 after the first injection. V shed 4 bases and J shed 4 bases, with 20 bases lying between them. The length of the CDR3 is 18 residues. CDR1 SGHVS and CDR2 FNYEAQ come from the germline V gene.

V is TRBV7-6 and J is TRBJ1-6; D may be TRBD1 (6 bases). The sequencing here drew on peripheral blood, taken in a trial of Ad26.COV2.S vaccine versus placebo. This clonotype was sampled from a person between 18 and 59 years old who received the Ad26.COV2.S COVID-19 vaccine or a placebo. DNA of the CDR3: TGTGCCAGCAGCTCGTACTCAGGGGTCCCCCTTTATAATTCACCCCTCCACTTT. Amino acids: CASSSYSGVPLYNSPLHF.